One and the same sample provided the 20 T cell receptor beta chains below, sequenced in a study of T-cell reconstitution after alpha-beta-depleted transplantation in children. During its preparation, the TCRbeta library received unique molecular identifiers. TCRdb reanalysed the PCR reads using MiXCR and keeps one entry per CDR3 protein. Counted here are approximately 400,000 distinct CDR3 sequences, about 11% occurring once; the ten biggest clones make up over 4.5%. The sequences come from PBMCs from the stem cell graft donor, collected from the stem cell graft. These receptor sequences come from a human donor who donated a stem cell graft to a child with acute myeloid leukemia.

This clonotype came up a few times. The CDR3 DNA sequence: TGTGCCAGCAGCGTAGAACGGGGGGGCCTTGTAGTCGATGAGCAGTTCTTC. Translated: CASSVERGGLVVDEQFF. The chain employs TRBV9 and TRBJ2-1; 8 nucleotides match TRBD2. The ends lost 0 bases at V and 8 bases at J; junction bases unmatched: 13. The CDR3 has 17 residues. Germline V gene lookup returns CDR1 SGDLS and CDR2 YYNGEE.

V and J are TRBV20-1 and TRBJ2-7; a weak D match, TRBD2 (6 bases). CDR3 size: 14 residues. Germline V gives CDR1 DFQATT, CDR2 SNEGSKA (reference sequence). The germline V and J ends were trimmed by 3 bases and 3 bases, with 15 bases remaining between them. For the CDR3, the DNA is TGCAGTGCTAGCGGGGCGGAGGGAAGCTACGAGCAGTACTTC. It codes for CSASGAEGSYEQYF.

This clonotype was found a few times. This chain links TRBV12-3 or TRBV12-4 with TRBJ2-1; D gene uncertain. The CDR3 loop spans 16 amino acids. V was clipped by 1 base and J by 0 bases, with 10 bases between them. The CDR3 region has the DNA TGTGCCAGCAGTTTAGAGGCCGTCATCTCCTACAATGAGCAGTTCTTC. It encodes CASSLEAVISYNEQFF.

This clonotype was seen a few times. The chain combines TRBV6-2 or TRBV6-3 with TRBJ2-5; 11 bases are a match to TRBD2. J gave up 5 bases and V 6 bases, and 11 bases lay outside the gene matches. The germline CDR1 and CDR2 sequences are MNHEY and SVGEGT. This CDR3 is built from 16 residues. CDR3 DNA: TGTGCCAGCAGCCTCCCGAGACTAGCGGGACACGAGACCCAGTACTTC. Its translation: CASSLPRLAGHETQYF.

CDR3 in amino acids: CSVWGQGPETQYF. The CDR3 region has the DNA TGCAGCGTCTGGGGACAGGGGCCAGAGACCCAGTACTTC. The chain uses TRBV29-1 and TRBJ2-5; TRBD1 agrees at 10 bases. This CDR3 region has 13 residues. With V trimmed by 6 bases and J by 4 bases, 5 bases remained unmatched. The germline V gene has CDR1 SQVTM and CDR2 ANQGSEA.

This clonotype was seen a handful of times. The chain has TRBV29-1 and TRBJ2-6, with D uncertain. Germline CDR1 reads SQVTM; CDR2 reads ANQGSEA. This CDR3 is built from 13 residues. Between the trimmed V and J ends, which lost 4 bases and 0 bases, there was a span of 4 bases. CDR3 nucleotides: TGCAGCGTTGTTGACTCTGGGGCCAACGTCCTGACTTTC. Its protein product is CSVVDSGANVLTF.

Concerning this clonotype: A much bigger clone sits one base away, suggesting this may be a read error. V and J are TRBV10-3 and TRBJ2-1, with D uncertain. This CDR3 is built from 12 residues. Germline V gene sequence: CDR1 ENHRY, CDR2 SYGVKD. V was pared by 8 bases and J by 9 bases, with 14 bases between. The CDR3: CAIGVLVGEQFF. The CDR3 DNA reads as TGTGCCATCGGTGTCTTAGTAGGTGAGCAGTTCTTC.

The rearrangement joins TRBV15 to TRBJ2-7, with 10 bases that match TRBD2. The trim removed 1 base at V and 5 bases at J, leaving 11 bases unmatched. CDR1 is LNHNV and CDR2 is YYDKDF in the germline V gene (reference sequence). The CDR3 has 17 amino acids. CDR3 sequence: CATSRVPLLAGAHEQYF. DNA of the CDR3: TGTGCCACCAGCAGAGTTCCATTGCTAGCGGGAGCCCACGAGCAGTACTTC.

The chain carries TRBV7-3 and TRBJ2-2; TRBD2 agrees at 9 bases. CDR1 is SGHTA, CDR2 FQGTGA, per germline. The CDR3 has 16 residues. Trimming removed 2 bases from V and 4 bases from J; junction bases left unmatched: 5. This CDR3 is CASSLEAGGITGELFF. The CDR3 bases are TGTGCCAGCAGCTTAGAAGCGGGAGGTATCACCGGGGAGCTGTTTTTT.

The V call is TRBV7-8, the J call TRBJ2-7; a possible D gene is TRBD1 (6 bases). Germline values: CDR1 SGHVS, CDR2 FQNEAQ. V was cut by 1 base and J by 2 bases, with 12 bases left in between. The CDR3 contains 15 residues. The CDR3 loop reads CASSLGGGETYEQYF. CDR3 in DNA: TGTGCCAGCAGCTTAGGTGGGGGCGAAACCTACGAGCAGTACTTC. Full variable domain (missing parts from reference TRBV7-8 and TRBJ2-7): GAGVSQSPRYKVAKRGQDVALRCDPISGHVSLFWYQQALGQGPEFLTYFQNEAQLDKSGLPSDRFFAERPEGSVSTLKIQRTQQEDSAVYLCASSLGGGETYEQYFGPGTRLTVT.

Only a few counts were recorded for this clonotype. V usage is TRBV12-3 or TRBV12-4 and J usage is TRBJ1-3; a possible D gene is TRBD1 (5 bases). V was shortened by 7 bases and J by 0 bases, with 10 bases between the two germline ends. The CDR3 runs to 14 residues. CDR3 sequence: CASNFGHSGNTIYF. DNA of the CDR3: TGTGCCAGCAATTTTGGACACTCTGGAAACACCATATATTTT.

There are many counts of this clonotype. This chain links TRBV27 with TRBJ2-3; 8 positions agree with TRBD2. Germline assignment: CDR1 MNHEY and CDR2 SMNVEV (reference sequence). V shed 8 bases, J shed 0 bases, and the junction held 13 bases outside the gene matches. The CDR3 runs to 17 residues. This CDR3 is CASSNGGALVSTDTQYF. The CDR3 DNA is TGTGCCAGCTCGAACGGGGGGGCCTTGGTGAGCACAGATACGCAGTATTTT.

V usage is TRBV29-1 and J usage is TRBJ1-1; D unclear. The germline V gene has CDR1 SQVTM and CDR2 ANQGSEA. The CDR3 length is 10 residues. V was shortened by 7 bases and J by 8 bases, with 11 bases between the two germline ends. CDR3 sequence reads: CSAFHTEAFF. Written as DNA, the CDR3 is TGCAGCGCCTTCCATACAGAAGCTTTCTTT.

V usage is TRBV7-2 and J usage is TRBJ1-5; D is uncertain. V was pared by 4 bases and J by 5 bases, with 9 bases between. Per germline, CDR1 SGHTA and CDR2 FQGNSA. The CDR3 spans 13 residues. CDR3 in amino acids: CASSSWRDQPQHF. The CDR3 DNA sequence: TGTGCCAGCAGCTCCTGGAGGGATCAGCCCCAGCATTTT.

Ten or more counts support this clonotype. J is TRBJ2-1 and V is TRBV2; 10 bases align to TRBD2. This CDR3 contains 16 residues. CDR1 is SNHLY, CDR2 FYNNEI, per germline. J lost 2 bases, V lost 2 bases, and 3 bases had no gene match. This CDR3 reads CASSETAGGPYNEQFF. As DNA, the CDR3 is TGTGCCAGCAGTGAAACAGCGGGAGGGCCCTACAATGAGCAGTTCTTC.

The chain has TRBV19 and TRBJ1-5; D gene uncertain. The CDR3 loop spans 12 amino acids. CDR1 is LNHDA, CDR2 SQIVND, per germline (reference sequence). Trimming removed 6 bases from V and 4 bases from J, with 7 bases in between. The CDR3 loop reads CASRQLNQPQHF. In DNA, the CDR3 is TGTGCCAGTAGACAGCTGAATCAGCCCCAGCATTTT.

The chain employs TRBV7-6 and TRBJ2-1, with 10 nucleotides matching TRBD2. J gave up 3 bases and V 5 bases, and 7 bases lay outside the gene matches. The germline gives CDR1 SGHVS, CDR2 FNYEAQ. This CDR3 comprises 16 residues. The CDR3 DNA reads TGTGCCAGCAGCCCTATAGCGGGGGGAATCTACAATGAGCAGTTCTTC. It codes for CASSPIAGGIYNEQFF.

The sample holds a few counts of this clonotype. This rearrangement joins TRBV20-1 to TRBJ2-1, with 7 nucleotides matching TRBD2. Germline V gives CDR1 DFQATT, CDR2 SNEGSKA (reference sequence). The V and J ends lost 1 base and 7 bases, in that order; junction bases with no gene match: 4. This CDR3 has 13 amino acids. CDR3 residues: CSARGGGGNEQFF. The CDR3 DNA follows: TGCAGTGCTAGAGGGGGGGGAGGGAATGAGCAGTTCTTC.

CDR3 residues: CASSRDRGWTGELFF. The CDR3 region has the DNA TGTGCCAGCAGTCGGGACAGGGGCTGGACCGGGGAGCTGTTTTTT. The genes are TRBV12-3 or TRBV12-4 and TRBJ2-2, with 10 bases fitting TRBD1. J was trimmed by 5 bases and V by 5 bases; bases with no gene match: 5. This CDR3 region has 15 residues.

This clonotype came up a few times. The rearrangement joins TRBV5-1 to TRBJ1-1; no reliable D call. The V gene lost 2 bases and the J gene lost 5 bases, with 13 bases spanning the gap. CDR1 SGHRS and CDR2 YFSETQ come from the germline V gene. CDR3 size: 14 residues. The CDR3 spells CASSFGVVETEAFF. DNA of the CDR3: TGCGCCAGCAGCTTTGGGGTTGTGGAAACTGAAGCTTTCTTT.